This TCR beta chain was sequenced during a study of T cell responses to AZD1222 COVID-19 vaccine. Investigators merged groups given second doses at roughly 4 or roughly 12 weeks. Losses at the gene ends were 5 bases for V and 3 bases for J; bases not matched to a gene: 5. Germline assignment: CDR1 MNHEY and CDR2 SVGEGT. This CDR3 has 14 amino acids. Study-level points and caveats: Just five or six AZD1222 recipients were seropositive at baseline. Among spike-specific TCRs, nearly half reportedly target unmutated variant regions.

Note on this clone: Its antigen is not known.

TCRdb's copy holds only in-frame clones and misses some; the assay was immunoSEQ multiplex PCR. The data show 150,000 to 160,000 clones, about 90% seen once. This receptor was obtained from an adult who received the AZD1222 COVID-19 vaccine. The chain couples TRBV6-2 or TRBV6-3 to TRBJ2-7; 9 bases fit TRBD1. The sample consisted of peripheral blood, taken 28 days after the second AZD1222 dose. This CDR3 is CASSRGQGGYEQYF. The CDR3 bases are TGTGCCAGCAGTCGGGGACAGGGCGGCTACGAGCAGTACTTC.